These 6 T cell receptor beta chains originate from one sample sequenced in a study of blood T cell repertoires in COVID-19. The table came from immunoSEQ multiplex PCR; TCRdb's copy has only in-frame clones and leaves some out. The data hold about 220,000 clones, with around 85% observed a single time. Material for sequencing was peripheral blood. These receptors were taken from a human donor in a cohort sampled during active COVID-19.

The gene calls are TRBV19 and TRBJ2-7, with 13 positions matching TRBD2. The CDR3 consists of 15 residues. Unmatched junction bases numbered 6, after V lost 5 bases and J lost 5 bases. In germline, CDR1 is LNHDA, CDR2 SQIVND (reference sequence). CDR3 residues: CASSSGLAGFNEQYF. CDR3 sequence (DNA): TGTGCCAGTAGTTCGGGACTAGCGGGATTCAACGAGCAGTACTTC. Combining the CDR3 with reference TRBV19 and TRBJ2-7 gives the whole variable domain DGGITQSPKYLFRKEGQNVTLSCEQNLNHDAMYWYRQDPGQGLRLIYYSQIVNDFQKGDIAEGYSVSREKKESFPLTVTSAQKNPTAFYLCASSSGLAGFNEQYFGPGTRLTVT.

V and J are TRBV28 and TRBJ1-2; D possibly corresponds to TRBD1 (5 bases). The CDR3 has 15 amino acids. V dropped 3 bases and J dropped 0 bases, with 11 bases sitting between them. CDR1 MDHEN and CDR2 SYDVKM come from the germline V gene. The CDR3 DNA reads as TGTGCCAGCAGTTTGGGGGGACTAGCTAACTATGGCTACACCTTC. It encodes CASSLGGLANYGYTF.

CDR3 in DNA: TGTGCCAGCAGGTCCGGGACAGCCTCTACGAAGCAGTACTTC. It is translated as CASRSGTASTKQYF. This chain joins TRBV6-8 and TRBJ2-7; the match to TRBD1 covers 7 bases. Trimming took 6 bases from V and 8 from J; bases not matched to a gene: 13. The germline V gene has CDR1 MNHGY and CDR2 SAAAGT. The CDR3 spans 14 residues.

V gene TRBV7-3 combines with J gene TRBJ2-5; 15 bases map to TRBD2. The V and J ends lost 4 bases and 5 bases, in that order; junction bases with no gene match: 8. This CDR3 spans 17 amino acids. Germline CDR1 is SGHTA and CDR2 is FQGTGA. In nucleotides, the CDR3 is TGTGCCAGCAGCTCCGGACTAGCGGGAGGGCGAGGGGAGACCCAGTACTTC. It codes for CASSSGLAGGRGETQYF.

This clone was observed a single time. The V gene is TRBV4-3, the J gene TRBJ1-4; the D is unclear. This CDR3 spans 16 amino acids. Trimming removed 3 bases at V and 8 bases at J, with 19 bases between. Germline CDR1 is LGHNA and CDR2 is YSLEER. The CDR3 sequence is CASSQFPGDIGEKLFF. The CDR3 DNA reads as TGCGCCAGCAGCCAGTTTCCGGGAGACATCGGGGAAAAACTGTTTTTT.

The chain links TRBV28 to TRBJ2-2, with a tentative D call TRBD2 (6 bases). The V end lost 6 bases, the J end lost 5 bases, and 13 bases lay between the germline ends. The CDR3 is 14 amino acids. In germline, CDR1 is MDHEN, CDR2 SYDVKM. CDR3 sequence: CASRPGTLTGELFF. Written as DNA, the CDR3 is TGTGCCAGCAGGCCGGGGACTTTGACCGGGGAGCTGTTTTTT.